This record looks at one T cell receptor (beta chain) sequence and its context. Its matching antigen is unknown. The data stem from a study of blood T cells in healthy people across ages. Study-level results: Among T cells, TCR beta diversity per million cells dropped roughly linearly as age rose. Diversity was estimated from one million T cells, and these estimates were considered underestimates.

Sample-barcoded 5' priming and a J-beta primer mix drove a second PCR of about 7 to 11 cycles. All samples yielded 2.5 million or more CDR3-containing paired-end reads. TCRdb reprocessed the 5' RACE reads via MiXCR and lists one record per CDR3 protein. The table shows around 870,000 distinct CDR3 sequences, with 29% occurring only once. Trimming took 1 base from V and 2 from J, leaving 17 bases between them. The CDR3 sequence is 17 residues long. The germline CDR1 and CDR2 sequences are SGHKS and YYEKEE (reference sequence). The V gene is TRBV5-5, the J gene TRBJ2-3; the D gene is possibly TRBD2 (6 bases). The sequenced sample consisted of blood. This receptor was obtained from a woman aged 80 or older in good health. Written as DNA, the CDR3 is TGTGCCAGCAGCTTGCCAACTAGCAGACAAGACACAGATACGCAGTATTTT. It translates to CASSLPTSRQDTDTQYF.